This TCR beta chain comes out of a study of blood T cell repertoires in COVID-19. The overall study: Samples came from the United States, Italy and Spain, spanning acute and convalescent COVID-19.

The protocol was immunoSEQ multiplex PCR, while the TCRdb copy is restricted to in-frame clones and leaves out a portion. The table lists 250,000 to 300,000 clones, 85% to 90% of them singletons. Germline loops: CDR1 MDHEN, CDR2 SYDVKM. The CDR3 covers 13 residues. Trimming left V 6 bases short and J 8 bases short, with 16 bases between. This clone was detected only once. The chain has TRBV28 and TRBJ1-2; D is possibly TRBD1 (6 bases). Sequenced input: peripheral blood. The sequence was obtained from a woman in her twenties or thirties with COVID-19, enrolled during active disease. Here the CDR3 DNA reads TGTGCCAGCAGCGAGCCTACAGGGTACGGCTACACCTTC. Residues: CASSEPTGYGYTF.